This T cell receptor (beta chain) derives from a study of blood T cell repertoires in COVID-19. Study at large: The United States, Italy and Spain provided the acute and convalescent COVID-19 samples.

Per the original methods: Quantification of nucleated cells was approximated via reference gene primer amplification. Clones were read by immunoSEQ multiplex PCR, and TCRdb kept only the in-frame ones, dropping some. V and J calls and clone size are as listed in that table; D and trimming were resolved from the DNA. The data show about 140,000 clones, about nine tenths seen once. Seattle patient enrollment occurred during active infection, with longitudinal follow-up thereafter. This sequence was found in a human donor with COVID-19, enrolled during active disease. The donor label of this sample is uncertain. The sample taken for sequencing was peripheral blood.

The CDR3 DNA is TGTGCCAGCAGTCGAGGGCCCCCCAACGAGCAGTACTTC. It specifies CASSRGPPNEQYF. V and J are TRBV6-5 and TRBJ2-7; TRBD2 is a possible D gene (5 bases). CDR1 and CDR2 from the germline V gene are MNHEY and SVGAGI. V dropped 5 bases and J dropped 5 bases, with 13 bases sitting between them. The CDR3 is made up of 13 amino acids.